The rows below give T cell receptor beta chains drawn from one sample of a study of blood T cell repertoires in COVID-19. Some clones are missing from TCRdb's copy, which holds only in-frame ones; the method was immunoSEQ multiplex PCR. This sample has 100,000 or so clones; approximately 89% occur once, and the top ten carry over 0.95%. Sample: peripheral blood. The source is a man aged 55 to 69 with acute or convalescent COVID-19. Both conserved end residues are part of each CDR3. The D gene is left open where the match is weak. Size values are once, few and many counts, or a class for expanded clones, and some rows have none.

j_gene	abundance	d_gene	v_gene	CDR3nt	CDR3aa
TRBJ2-7	few	TRBD2	TRBV7-9	TGTGCCAGCAGCTTAGGGCGGGAGAGGCACGAGCAGTACTTC	CASSLGRERHEQYF
TRBJ1-5	-	TRBD1	TRBV19	TGTGCCAGTACTTCAGGACAGGGAGGAAATCAGCCCCAGCATTTT	CASTSGQGGNQPQHF
TRBJ1-5	once	TRBD1	TRBV28	TGTGCCAGCAGCCACCCCTTTGGACAGGGTATCCGGGTCCGGAGCAATCAGCCCCAGCATTTT	CASSHPFGQGIRVRSNQPQHF
TRBJ1-3	once	-	TRBV19	TGTGCCAGTAGTATTCACAGGAGTTTAGACACCATATATTTT	CASSIHRSLDTIYF
TRBJ1-1	-	TRBD1	TRBV5-6	TGTGCCAGCACCCAAGACAGGGAGGACACTGAAGCTTTCTTT	CASTQDREDTEAFF
TRBJ1-2	-	TRBD1	TRBV25-1	TGTGCCAGCAGTGAAGGGAACAGGGGGAACTATGGCTACACCTTC	CASSEGNRGNYGYTF
TRBJ2-5	-	TRBD2	TRBV3-1/TRBV3-2	TGTGCCAGCAGCCAAGGGCTCGGGACTAGTCAAGAGACCCAGTACTTC	CASSQGLGTSQETQYF
TRBJ2-3	-	-	TRBV27	TGTGCCAGCAGTTTAACGAGGGATCCTAGCACAGATACGCAGTATTTT	CASSLTRDPSTDTQYF
TRBJ2-3	-	TRBD2	TRBV5-1	TGCGCCAGCAGCGCCCCGTCGGGCGTTAGAGCGGGGATCACAGATACGCAGTATTTT	CASSAPSGVRAGITDTQYF
TRBJ2-3	few	-	TRBV19	TGTGCCAGTAGTTCGGGGGAAAGGGCAGATACGCAGTATTTT	CASSSGERADTQYF
TRBJ2-2	-	-	TRBV9	TGTGCCAGCAGCGTATCGACCGGGGAGCTGTTTTTT	CASSVSTGELFF
TRBJ1-2	-	TRBD1	TRBV5-5	TGTGCCAGCAGCTACGACAGGGTCCCCTTCTATGGCTACACCTTC	CASSYDRVPFYGYTF
TRBJ1-5	once	-	TRBV30	TGTGCCTGGAGTCTAAGGGGCCCGGATCAGCCCCAGCATTTT	CAWSLRGPDQPQHF
TRBJ2-7	-	-	TRBV13	TGTGCCAGCAGCTTAGTCACTCAGGCAGCCTACGAGCAGTACTTC	CASSLVTQAAYEQYF
TRBJ1-3	-	-	TRBV14	TGTGCCAGCAGCCTAGGGACTATTCTCTCTGGAAACACCATATATTTT	CASSLGTILSGNTIYF
TRBJ1-2	-	-	TRBV29-1	TGCAGCGTCACTGCGTCCGGGCAGGGGCCTGGCTACACCTTC	CSVTASGQGPGYTF
TRBJ1-4	-	-	TRBV28	TGTGCCAGCAGTTCCCAGGCCCTGAAGGGGGAAAAACTGTTTTTT	CASSSQALKGEKLFF
TRBJ1-1	-	-	TRBV28	TGTGCCAGCAGCCTTTCTTACACTGAAGCTTTCTTT	CASSLSYTEAFF
TRBJ2-7	-	TRBD1	TRBV18	TGTGCCAGCTCACCAATCTTCGGGACAGGGTCCTACGAGCAGTACTTC	CASSPIFGTGSYEQYF
TRBJ1-2	-	-	TRBV3-1/TRBV3-2	TGTGCCAGCAGCCAAGATCCAACTAACTATGGCTACACCTTC	CASSQDPTNYGYTF
TRBJ2-1	-	TRBD2	TRBV12-5	TGTGCTAGTGGTTTGGTGGGTAGCGGGAGGCATCCAGGTGAGCAGTTCTTC	CASGLVGSGRHPGEQFF
TRBJ1-2	-	-	TRBV4-2	TGTGCCAGCAGCCAAGAGATAAGGAACAGGGCCATGAACTATGGCTACACCTTC	CASSQEIRNRAMNYGYTF
TRBJ2-1	-	TRBD2	TRBV2	TGTGCCAGCAGTGAAGTTAGCGGGAGAAGAAATGAGCAGTTCTTC	CASSEVSGRRNEQFF
TRBJ2-3	-	-	TRBV11-3	TGTGCCAGCAGCCCCACCAGGGGCACAGATACGCAGTATTTT	CASSPTRGTDTQYF
TRBJ2-2	-	TRBD2	TRBV18	TGTGCCAGCTCACCTCTAGCGGGGAACCAAGCCGGGGAGCTGTTTTTT	CASSPLAGNQAGELFF
TRBJ2-7	-	-	TRBV6-5	TGTGCCAGCCAGGAAGGGGGGGTCGTCCACGAGCAGTACTTC	CASQEGGVVHEQYF
TRBJ2-7	-	-	TRBV25-1	TGTGCCAGCAGAGCCTGGGGCAGGGAAACCTACGAGCAGTACTTC	CASRAWGRETYEQYF
TRBJ1-4	once	TRBD1	TRBV5-1	TGCGCCAGCAGCTTGGATTATGGACAGGGTAATGAAAAACTGTTTTTT	CASSLDYGQGNEKLFF
TRBJ2-7	-	-	TRBV5-8	TGTGCCAGCAGCCCGGGATTGAGAGGGTGGAACGAGCAGTACTTC	CASSPGLRGWNEQYF
TRBJ2-1	-	TRBD1	TRBV6-1	TGTGCCAGCAGTGAAGCGGACAGGGGACTTTTCAATGAGCAGTTCTTC	CASSEADRGLFNEQFF
TRBJ1-6	-	-	TRBV10-1	TGCGCCAGCAGTGATCCGGGGAATCGCTCACCCCTCCACTTT	CASSDPGNRSPLHF
TRBJ2-1	-	TRBD2	TRBV2	TGTGCCAGCACTAGCGGGAACAATGAGCAGTTCTTC	CASTSGNNEQFF
TRBJ2-1	-	TRBD1	TRBV12-5	TGTGCTAGTGGTCCGGGACAGAGTAGCTCCTACAATGAGCAGTTCTTC	CASGPGQSSSYNEQFF
TRBJ1-4	once	-	TRBV5-1	TGCGCCAGCAGCTTGGCCTCGGGGGATGAAAAACTGTTTTTT	CASSLASGDEKLFF
TRBJ1-2	once	TRBD1	TRBV19	TGTGCCAGTAGTTCCGGACAGGCGACCCTCTATGGCTACACCTTC	CASSSGQATLYGYTF
TRBJ2-2	once	-	TRBV5-1	TGCGCCAGCAGCTTGGAGCTAAGCGGAACCGGGGAGCTGTTTTTT	CASSLELSGTGELFF
TRBJ2-3	once	TRBD2	TRBV3-1/TRBV3-2	TGTGCCAGCAGCTTTGGGGGTGCGGGAGGGTTGGCAGATACGCAGTATTTT	CASSFGGAGGLADTQYF
TRBJ2-3	-	TRBD2	TRBV5-1	TGCGCCAGCAGCTTTAGCGGGAGACAAAGCACAGATACGCAGTATTTT	CASSFSGRQSTDTQYF
TRBJ1-2	-	-	TRBV24-1	TGTGCCACCAGTGATTCGGTCGTAGGCTACACCTTC	CATSDSVVGYTF
TRBJ1-4	-	-	TRBV10-1	TGCGCCAGCAGTGAGTCAAGTTCAGGGGATGAAAAACTGTTTTTT	CASSESSSGDEKLFF
TRBJ2-5	once	TRBD1	TRBV5-1	TGCGCCAGCAGCTTCGGCGGGACAGGATTCCATTTTCAAGAGACCCAGTACTTC	CASSFGGTGFHFQETQYF
TRBJ1-2	-	-	TRBV9	TGTGCCAGCAGCGTAGAGCATAACTATGGCTACACCTTC	CASSVEHNYGYTF
TRBJ2-5	once	-	TRBV24-1	TGTGCCACCAGTAATCCCGGGGGAGAGACCCAGTACTTC	CATSNPGGETQYF
TRBJ2-2	-	-	TRBV11-2	TGTGCCAGTAGAGGTCCCATTTTCTCGAACACCGGGGAGCTGTTTTTT	CASRGPIFSNTGELFF
TRBJ2-5	-	TRBD2	TRBV28	TGTGCCAGCAGGCCAGAGGTAGCGGGAGAGGGAGAGACCCAGTACTTC	CASRPEVAGEGETQYF
TRBJ2-3	-	TRBD1	TRBV12-3/TRBV12-4	TGTGCCAGCACGGGGACAGGGCCAGATACGCAGTATTTT	CASTGTGPDTQYF
TRBJ2-1	-	TRBD2	TRBV7-2	TGTGCCAGCAGCTTATCAGGACTAGCGGGAGGAGCTCGTTTGGGTGAGCAGTTCTTC	CASSLSGLAGGARLGEQFF
TRBJ1-2	-	TRBD1	TRBV19	TGTGCCAGTAGTCCCGACAGGGGAGGTTTCTACTATGGCTACACCTTC	CASSPDRGGFYYGYTF
TRBJ2-3	few	-	TRBV28	TGTGCCAGCAACCGGGTCCTCACAGATACGCAGTATTTT	CASNRVLTDTQYF
TRBJ1-5	-	-	TRBV25-1	TGTGCCAGCAGTGATAACGTACGGAATCAGCCCCAGCATTTT	CASSDNVRNQPQHF
TRBJ1-2	few	-	TRBV18	TGTGCCAGCTCACCACCGAATGACCTCCTCCGGGATGGCTACACCTTC	CASSPPNDLLRDGYTF
TRBJ1-1	once	-	TRBV7-9	TGTGCCAGCAGCTTGGTAGGGACATCGAACACTGAAGCTTTCTTT	CASSLVGTSNTEAFF
TRBJ2-6	-	TRBD1	TRBV7-3	TGTGCCAGCAGCTTATGGACAGGGCGTGGGGCCAACGTCCTGACTTTC	CASSLWTGRGANVLTF
TRBJ1-5	-	-	TRBV27	TGTGCCAGCAGTTTCAGTCGGGGGTGGCCCCAGCATTTT	CASSFSRGWPQHF